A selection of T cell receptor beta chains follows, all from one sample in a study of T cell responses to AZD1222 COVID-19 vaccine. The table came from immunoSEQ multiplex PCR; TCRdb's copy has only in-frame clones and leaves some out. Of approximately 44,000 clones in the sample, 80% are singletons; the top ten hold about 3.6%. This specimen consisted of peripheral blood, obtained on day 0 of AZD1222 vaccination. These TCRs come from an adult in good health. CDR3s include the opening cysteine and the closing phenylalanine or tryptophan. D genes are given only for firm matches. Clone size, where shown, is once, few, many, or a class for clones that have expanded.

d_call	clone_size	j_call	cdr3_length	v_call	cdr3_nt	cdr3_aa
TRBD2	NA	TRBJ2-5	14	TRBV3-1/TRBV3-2	TGTGCCAGCAGCCCGGGACTAGCGGGAGAGACCCAGTACTTC	CASSPGLAGETQYF
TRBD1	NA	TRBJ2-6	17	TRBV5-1	TGCGCCAGCAGTGCCGGGACAGGGGGAACTGGGGCCAACGTCCTGACTTTC	CASSAGTGGTGANVLTF
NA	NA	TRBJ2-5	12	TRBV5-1	TGCGCCAGCAGCTTAACAGACGAGACCCAGTACTTC	CASSLTDETQYF
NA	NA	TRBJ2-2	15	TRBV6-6	TGTGCCAGCAGTTACGCCCCAGTTACGGCCGGGGAGCTGTTTTTT	CASSYAPVTAGELFF
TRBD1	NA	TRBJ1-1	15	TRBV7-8	TGTGCCAGCAGCTTAGAGGGACAGGCGAACACTGAAGCTTTCTTT	CASSLEGQANTEAFF
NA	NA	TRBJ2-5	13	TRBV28	TGTGCCAGCAGTCCCTCGGGACGGGAGACCCAGTACTTC	CASSPSGRETQYF
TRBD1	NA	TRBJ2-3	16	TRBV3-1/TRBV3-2	TGTGCCAGCAGCCAAGATGAGGGACAGGGGTTAGATACGCAGTATTTT	CASSQDEGQGLDTQYF
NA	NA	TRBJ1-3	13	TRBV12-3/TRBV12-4	TGTGCCAGCAGCAGAGGGACAGGAAACACCATATATTTT	CASSRGTGNTIYF
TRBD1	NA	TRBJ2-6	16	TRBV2	TGTGCCAGCAGCCCGGGACAGCGCTCTGGGGCCAACGTCCTGACTTTC	CASSPGQRSGANVLTF
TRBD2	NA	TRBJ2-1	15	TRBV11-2	TGTGCCAGCAGCTTAGCTAGCGGGGGGTACAATGAGCAGTTCTTC	CASSLASGGYNEQFF
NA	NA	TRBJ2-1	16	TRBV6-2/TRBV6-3	TGTGCCAGCAGCCCGCAAAGGGGGGCCGTTTTTGATGAGCAGTTCTTC	CASSPQRGAVFDEQFF
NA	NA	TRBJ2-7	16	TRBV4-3	TGCGCCAGCAGCCAGGGCCGGGACCTTAGCTCCTACGAGCAGTACTTC	CASSQGRDLSSYEQYF
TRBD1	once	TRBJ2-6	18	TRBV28	TGTGCCAGCAGTTTAGGCGGGACAGGTTCTAGGGGGGCCAACGTCCTGACTTTC	CASSLGGTGSRGANVLTF
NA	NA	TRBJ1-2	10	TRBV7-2	TGTGCCAGCCGAAGCGGAGGCTACACCTTC	CASRSGGYTF
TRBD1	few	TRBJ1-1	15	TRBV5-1	TGCGCCAGCAGCTTGCTTCAGGGGGGGGCCACTGAAGCTTTCTTT	CASSLLQGGATEAFF
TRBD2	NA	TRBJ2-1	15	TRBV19	TGTGCCACCCAGACTAGCGGGGGACCCTACAATGAGCAGTTCTTC	CATQTSGGPYNEQFF
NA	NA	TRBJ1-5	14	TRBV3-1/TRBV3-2	TGTGCCAGCAGCCATGACAGCTTTAATTCGCCCCAGCATTTT	CASSHDSFNSPQHF
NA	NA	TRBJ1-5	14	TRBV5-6	TGTGCCAGCAGCTCGGGGGTTTCTAATCAGCCCCAGCATTTT	CASSSGVSNQPQHF
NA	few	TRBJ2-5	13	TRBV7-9	TGTGCCAGCACCAGAACACGAGGGGAGACCCAGTACTTC	CASTRTRGETQYF
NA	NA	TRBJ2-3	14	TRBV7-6	TGTGCCAGCAGCTTAGCGGGGGGCAGGGATACGCAGTATTTT	CASSLAGGRDTQYF
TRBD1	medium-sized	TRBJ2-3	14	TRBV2	TGTGCCAGCAGTGTTCGGACAGGGGCAGATACGCAGTATTTT	CASSVRTGADTQYF
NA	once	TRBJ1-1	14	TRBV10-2	TGCGCCAGCGGTCAGGGTCTACAGAACACTGAAGCTTTCTTT	CASGQGLQNTEAFF
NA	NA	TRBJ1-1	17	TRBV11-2	TGTGCCAGCAGCTTAGTTTCTTACGGACAGCCGAACACTGAAGCTTTCTTT	CASSLVSYGQPNTEAFF
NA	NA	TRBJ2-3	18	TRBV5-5	TGTGCCAGCAGCTCAAGGGGGCAGAGAGGGGAGGGCACAGATACGCAGTATTTT	CASSSRGQRGEGTDTQYF
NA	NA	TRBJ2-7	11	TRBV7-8	TGTGCCAGCAGCTTAAGCCACGAGCAGTACTTC	CASSLSHEQYF
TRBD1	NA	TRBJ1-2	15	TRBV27	TGTGCCAGCAGTCGAAGGACAGGGGCCGACTATGGCTACACCTTC	CASSRRTGADYGYTF
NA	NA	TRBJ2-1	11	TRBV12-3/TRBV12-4	TGTGCCAGCAGTTTAGACAGTTCGCAGTTCTTC	CASSLDSSQFF
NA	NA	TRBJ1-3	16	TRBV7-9	TGTGCCAGCAGCTTAGGAGTCTTGTCCTCTGGAAACACCATATATTTT	CASSLGVLSSGNTIYF
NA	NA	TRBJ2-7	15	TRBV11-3	TGTGCCAGCAGCTTAGTGATCGGCAAATCCTACGAGCAGTACTTC	CASSLVIGKSYEQYF
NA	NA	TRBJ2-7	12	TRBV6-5	TGTGCCAGCAGCAGGCCGGGCTCCGGGCAGTACTTC	CASSRPGSGQYF
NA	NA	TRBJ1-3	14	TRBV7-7	TGTGCCAGCAGCTTAGGCGGCTCTGGAAACACCATATATTTT	CASSLGGSGNTIYF
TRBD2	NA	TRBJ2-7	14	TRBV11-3	TGTGCCAGCAGCTGGTCGGGACTACCCTACGAGCAGTACTTC	CASSWSGLPYEQYF
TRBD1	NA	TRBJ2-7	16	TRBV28	TGTGCCAGCAGTTTAAACTCGGGACAGCCCGCCTACGAGCAGTACTTC	CASSLNSGQPAYEQYF
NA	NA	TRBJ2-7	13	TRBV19	TGTGCCAGTAGTACCCGGTTTGACTACGAGCAGTACTTC	CASSTRFDYEQYF
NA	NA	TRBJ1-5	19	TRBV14	TGTGCCAGCAGCCAAGATCGTAATAGGAGCAGGGAGAAAACTCAGCCCCAGCATTTT	CASSQDRNRSREKTQPQHF
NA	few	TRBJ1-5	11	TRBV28	TGTGCCAGCAGCGAATTTGATACCCAGCATTTT	CASSEFDTQHF
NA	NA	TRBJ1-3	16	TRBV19	TGTGCCAGTAGTACCTTGACCGAGAGCTCTGGAAACACCATATATTTT	CASSTLTESSGNTIYF
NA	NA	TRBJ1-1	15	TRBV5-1	TGCGCCAGCAGCTACACGGACATCTCCGCCACTGAAGCTTTCTTT	CASSYTDISATEAFF
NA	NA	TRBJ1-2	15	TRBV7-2	TGTGCCAGCAGCTTATCGGCAGCTGCTAACTATGGCTACACCTTC	CASSLSAAANYGYTF
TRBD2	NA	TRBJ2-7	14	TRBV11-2	TGTGCCAGCAGCCCGGGGGGGGTATCCTACGAGCAGTACTTC	CASSPGGVSYEQYF
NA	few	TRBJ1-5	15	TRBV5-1	TGCGCCAGCAGCTTAGGACCAGGGATCAATCAGCCCCAGCATTTT	CASSLGPGINQPQHF
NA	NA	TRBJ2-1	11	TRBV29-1	TGCAGCGTTCGGGGTCGGCATGAGCAGTTCTTC	CSVRGRHEQFF
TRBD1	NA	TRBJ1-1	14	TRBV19	TGTGCCAGTAGACCCTTGACAGGGGGCACTGAAGCTTTCTTT	CASRPLTGGTEAFF
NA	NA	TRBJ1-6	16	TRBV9	TGTGCCAGCAGCCCTTCGTCGGGTTTGTGGAATTCACCCCTCCACTTT	CASSPSSGLWNSPLHF
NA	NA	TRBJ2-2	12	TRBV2	TGTGCCAGCAGCGGGGCCACCGGGGAGCTGTTTTTT	CASSGATGELFF
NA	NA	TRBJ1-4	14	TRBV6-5	TGTGCCAGCAGTCCCAGGGGAGCTAATGAAAAACTGTTTTTT	CASSPRGANEKLFF
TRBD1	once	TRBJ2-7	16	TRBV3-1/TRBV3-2	TGTGCCAGCAGCCGTTTATCCGGGACAGCTTCCTACGAGCAGTACTTC	CASSRLSGTASYEQYF
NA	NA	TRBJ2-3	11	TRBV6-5	TGTGCCAGCAGGGGATTTGATACGCAGTATTTT	CASRGFDTQYF
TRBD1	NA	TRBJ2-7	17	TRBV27	TGTGCCAGCAGGACCGACGATACCGGGACAGGAAAAGGCGAGCAGTACTTC	CASRTDDTGTGKGEQYF
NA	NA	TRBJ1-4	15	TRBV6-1	TGTGCCAGCAGTGAACAGGGTCTACTGGCTGAAAAACTGTTTTTT	CASSEQGLLAEKLFF
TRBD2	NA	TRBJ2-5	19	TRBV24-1	TGTGCCACCAGTGACCCCCTTAGTAGCGGGGTCTCGGGCGGGGAGACCCAGTACTTC	CATSDPLSSGVSGGETQYF
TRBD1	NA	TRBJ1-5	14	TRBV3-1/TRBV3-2	TGTGCCAGCAGCCAATCGACAGGGGGTCAGCCCCAGCATTTT	CASSQSTGGQPQHF
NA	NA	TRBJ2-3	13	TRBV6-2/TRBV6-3	TGTGCCAGCAGTCGGTCGAGCACAGATACGCAGTATTTT	CASSRSSTDTQYF
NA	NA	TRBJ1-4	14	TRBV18	TGTGCCAGCTCACAGTCCAGGGGCGAAGAAAAACTGTTTTTT	CASSQSRGEEKLFF
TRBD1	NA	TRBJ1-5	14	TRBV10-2	TGCGCCAGCAGTGCGCAGGGGGCGCGTCAGCCCCAGCATTTT	CASSAQGARQPQHF